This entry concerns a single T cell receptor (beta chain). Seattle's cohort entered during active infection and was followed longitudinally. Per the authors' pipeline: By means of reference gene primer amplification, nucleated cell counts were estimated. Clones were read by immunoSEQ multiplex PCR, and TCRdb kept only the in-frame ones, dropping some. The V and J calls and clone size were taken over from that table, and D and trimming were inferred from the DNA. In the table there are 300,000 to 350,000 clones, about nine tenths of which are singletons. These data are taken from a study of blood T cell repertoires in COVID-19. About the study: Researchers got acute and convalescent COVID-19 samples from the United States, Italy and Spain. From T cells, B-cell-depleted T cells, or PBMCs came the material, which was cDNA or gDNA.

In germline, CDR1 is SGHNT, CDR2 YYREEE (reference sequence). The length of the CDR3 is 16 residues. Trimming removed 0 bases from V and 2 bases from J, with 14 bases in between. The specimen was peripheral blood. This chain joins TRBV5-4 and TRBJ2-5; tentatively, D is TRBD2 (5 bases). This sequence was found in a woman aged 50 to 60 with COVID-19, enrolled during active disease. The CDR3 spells CASSLDAGRLQETQYF. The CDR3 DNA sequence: TGTGCCAGCAGCTTGGATGCGGGCCGCCTTCAAGAGACCCAGTACTTC.